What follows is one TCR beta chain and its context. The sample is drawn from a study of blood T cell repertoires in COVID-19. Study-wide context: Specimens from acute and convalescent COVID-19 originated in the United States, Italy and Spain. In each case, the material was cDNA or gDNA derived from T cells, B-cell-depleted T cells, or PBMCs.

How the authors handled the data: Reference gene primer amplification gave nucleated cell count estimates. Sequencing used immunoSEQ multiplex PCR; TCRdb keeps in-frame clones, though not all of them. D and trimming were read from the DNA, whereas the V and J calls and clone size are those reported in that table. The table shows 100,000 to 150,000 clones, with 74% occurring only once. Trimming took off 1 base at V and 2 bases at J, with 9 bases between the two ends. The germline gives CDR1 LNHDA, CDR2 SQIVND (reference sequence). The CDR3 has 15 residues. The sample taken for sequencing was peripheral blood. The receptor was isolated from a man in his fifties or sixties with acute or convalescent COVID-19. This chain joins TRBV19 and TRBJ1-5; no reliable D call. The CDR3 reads CASSIGRGGNQPQHF. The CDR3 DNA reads TGTGCCAGTAGTATAGGGCGTGGAGGCAATCAGCCCCAGCATTTT.